The rows below give T cell receptor beta chains drawn from one sample of a study of blood T cell repertoires in COVID-19. Libraries were prepared by immunoSEQ multiplex PCR; TCRdb keeps only in-frame clonotypes and omits some of them. The sample shows around 130,000 clones, 60% to 80% of them seen only once. Specimen: peripheral blood. The receptor set was obtained from a human donor in a cohort sampled during active COVID-19. The CDR3 runs from the conserved cysteine through the conserved F or W. D genes are given only for firm matches. A row's size may be missing; if present it is once, few, many or a size class.

abundance: .; d_gene: .; v_gene: TRBV15; j_gene: TRBJ2-7; CDR3nt: TGTGCCACCAGCAGAGATGGTGGCCGAGGGGGCGAGCAGTACTTC; CDR3aa: CATSRDGGRGGEQYF
abundance: .; d_gene: TRBD2; v_gene: TRBV5-1; j_gene: TRBJ2-5; CDR3nt: TGCGCCAGCAGCTCACGAGCGGGGGAGGAAGAGACCCAGTACTTC; CDR3aa: CASSSRAGEEETQYF
abundance: few; d_gene: .; v_gene: TRBV10-2; j_gene: TRBJ1-3; CDR3nt: TGCGCCAGCACCGACAGCCCTGGAAACACCATATATTTT; CDR3aa: CASTDSPGNTIYF
abundance: .; d_gene: .; v_gene: TRBV3-1/TRBV3-2; j_gene: TRBJ2-6; CDR3nt: TGTGCCAGCAGCCAACCCCCCCAGGGTTATGGGGCCAACGTCCTGACTTTC; CDR3aa: CASSQPPQGYGANVLTF
abundance: few; d_gene: .; v_gene: TRBV5-1; j_gene: TRBJ1-4; CDR3nt: TGCGCCAGCAGCTTGGCGACAGGCGGCACGGATGAAAAACTGTTTTTT; CDR3aa: CASSLATGGTDEKLFF
abundance: .; d_gene: TRBD1; v_gene: TRBV30; j_gene: TRBJ2-2; CDR3nt: TGTGCCTGGAGGAATCCGGGACAGGGAGACACCGGGGAGCTGTTTTTT; CDR3aa: CAWRNPGQGDTGELFF
abundance: .; d_gene: TRBD1; v_gene: TRBV19; j_gene: TRBJ1-1; CDR3nt: TGTGCCAGTAGTATGTGGACAGGGGAAATAGGGAGCACTGAAGCTTTCTTT; CDR3aa: CASSMWTGEIGSTEAFF
abundance: few; d_gene: .; v_gene: TRBV4-1; j_gene: TRBJ1-2; CDR3nt: TGCGCCAGCAGCCCCGGACAATCAGACTACTATGGCTACACCTTC; CDR3aa: CASSPGQSDYYGYTF
abundance: .; d_gene: .; v_gene: TRBV6-6; j_gene: TRBJ2-7; CDR3nt: TGTGCCAGCAGTTATCTGCAGGGCTACGAGCAGTACTTC; CDR3aa: CASSYLQGYEQYF
abundance: .; d_gene: .; v_gene: TRBV11-2; j_gene: TRBJ2-3; CDR3nt: TGTGCCAGCAGCGTATCTAGCGCCTCGCCAGATACGCAGTATTTT; CDR3aa: CASSVSSASPDTQYF
abundance: .; d_gene: .; v_gene: TRBV19; j_gene: TRBJ2-3; CDR3nt: TGTGCCAGTAGTATAGATCCTCTAGCTGGATATCGTTTACAAAGCACAGATACGCAGTATTTT; CDR3aa: CASSIDPLAGYRLQSTDTQYF
abundance: .; d_gene: TRBD2; v_gene: TRBV19; j_gene: TRBJ2-1; CDR3nt: TGTGCCAGTAGTATATCTGGACTAGCAGGCTCCTACAATGAGCAGTTCTTC; CDR3aa: CASSISGLAGSYNEQFF
abundance: .; d_gene: TRBD1; v_gene: TRBV28; j_gene: TRBJ1-2; CDR3nt: TGTGCCAGCAGTTTGGGGACAGGGGGCAGGTTGTATGGCTACACCTTC; CDR3aa: CASSLGTGGRLYGYTF
abundance: .; d_gene: .; v_gene: TRBV3-1/TRBV3-2; j_gene: TRBJ2-7; CDR3nt: TGTGCCAGCAGCCCTCCGGGACACTTTTACGAGCAGTACTTC; CDR3aa: CASSPPGHFYEQYF
abundance: .; d_gene: .; v_gene: TRBV20-1; j_gene: TRBJ2-7; CDR3nt: TGCAGTGCTAGACCTTCCTACGAGCAGTACTTC; CDR3aa: CSARPSYEQYF
abundance: .; d_gene: TRBD1; v_gene: TRBV15; j_gene: TRBJ2-6; CDR3nt: TGTGCCACCAGCCCGGGACAGGGAACCTCTGGGGCCAACGTCCTGACTTTC; CDR3aa: CATSPGQGTSGANVLTF
abundance: once; d_gene: TRBD1; v_gene: TRBV5-5; j_gene: TRBJ1-5; CDR3nt: TGTGCCAGCAGCGAAGGGACAGGCCAGCGTCAGCCCCAGCATTTT; CDR3aa: CASSEGTGQRQPQHF
abundance: .; d_gene: TRBD1; v_gene: TRBV7-9; j_gene: TRBJ1-2; CDR3nt: TGTGCCAGCAGCTTAGAAGGTTCGGACAGGCGGGAATATGGCTACACCTTC; CDR3aa: CASSLEGSDRREYGYTF
abundance: .; d_gene: TRBD2; v_gene: TRBV5-4; j_gene: TRBJ2-7; CDR3nt: TGTGCCAGCAGCTTAAGCGGGGGGGCCGCCGAGCAGTACTTC; CDR3aa: CASSLSGGAAEQYF
abundance: .; d_gene: .; v_gene: TRBV5-5; j_gene: TRBJ2-7; CDR3nt: TGTGCCAGCAGCTTGGGGACCGGGACAAGGTCCTACGAGCAGTACTTC; CDR3aa: CASSLGTGTRSYEQYF
abundance: .; d_gene: .; v_gene: TRBV2; j_gene: TRBJ2-7; CDR3nt: TGTGCCAGCAGTGAAGCTACTGAGCAGTACTTC; CDR3aa: CASSEATEQYF
abundance: .; d_gene: .; v_gene: TRBV10-3; j_gene: TRBJ2-7; CDR3nt: TGTGCCATCACACAGGGAGCTCAGAACTACGAGCAGTACTTC; CDR3aa: CAITQGAQNYEQYF
abundance: .; d_gene: .; v_gene: TRBV11-2; j_gene: TRBJ2-2; CDR3nt: TGTGCCAGCACCCCCCCATCGAGGGAGGCCGGGGAGCTGTTTTTT; CDR3aa: CASTPPSREAGELFF
abundance: few; d_gene: .; v_gene: TRBV21-1; j_gene: TRBJ1-2; CDR3nt: TGTGCCAGCACCGGCTTTGACAGGGCTATCTATGGCTACACCTTC; CDR3aa: CASTGFDRAIYGYTF
abundance: .; d_gene: TRBD1; v_gene: TRBV7-9; j_gene: TRBJ1-2; CDR3nt: TGTGCCAGCAGCATCCTACAGGGGAATTCTGGTGGCTACACCTTC; CDR3aa: CASSILQGNSGGYTF
abundance: .; d_gene: .; v_gene: TRBV5-4; j_gene: TRBJ2-7; CDR3nt: TGTGCCAGCAGCTTGGCCGGAAGGAGTGGGTACGAGCAGTACTTC; CDR3aa: CASSLAGRSGYEQYF
abundance: .; d_gene: .; v_gene: TRBV19; j_gene: TRBJ1-4; CDR3nt: TGTGCCAGTAGTGCCCTTGGAGGGAGAGCTAATGAAAAACTGTTTTTT; CDR3aa: CASSALGGRANEKLFF
abundance: .; d_gene: .; v_gene: TRBV5-6; j_gene: TRBJ1-3; CDR3nt: TGTGCCAGCAGCACCCCGCGGCGGTCTGGAAACACCATATATTTT; CDR3aa: CASSTPRRSGNTIYF
abundance: .; d_gene: .; v_gene: TRBV14; j_gene: TRBJ2-1; CDR3nt: TGTGCCAGCAGCCAAGTACAGGGTTGGCGAAATGAGCAGTTCTTC; CDR3aa: CASSQVQGWRNEQFF
abundance: .; d_gene: TRBD1; v_gene: TRBV9; j_gene: TRBJ2-6; CDR3nt: TGTGCCAGCAGCGTAGGGACAGGAAGCTCTGGGGCCAACGTCCTGACTTTC; CDR3aa: CASSVGTGSSGANVLTF
abundance: .; d_gene: .; v_gene: TRBV6-5; j_gene: TRBJ1-1; CDR3nt: TGTGCCAGCAGACCGACAGATTCAGGGAACACTGAAGCTTTCTTT; CDR3aa: CASRPTDSGNTEAFF
abundance: once; d_gene: .; v_gene: TRBV7-9; j_gene: TRBJ1-2; CDR3nt: TGTGCCAGCAGCCCCCTAGAGAACTATGGCTACACCTTC; CDR3aa: CASSPLENYGYTF
abundance: few; d_gene: .; v_gene: TRBV19; j_gene: TRBJ2-7; CDR3nt: TGTGCCAGTAGTATAAGGCTCGGGAGCTTCTACGAGCAGTACTTC; CDR3aa: CASSIRLGSFYEQYF
abundance: once; d_gene: .; v_gene: TRBV3-1/TRBV3-2; j_gene: TRBJ1-1; CDR3nt: TGTGCCAGCAGCCAAAGTCCAGGCTACGAAGCTTTCTTT; CDR3aa: CASSQSPGYEAFF
abundance: .; d_gene: .; v_gene: TRBV28; j_gene: TRBJ1-5; CDR3nt: TGTGCCAGCAGTTTCGACAGCCAGCCCCAGCATTTT; CDR3aa: CASSFDSQPQHF
abundance: .; d_gene: .; v_gene: TRBV27; j_gene: TRBJ2-1; CDR3nt: TGTGCCAGCAGGCAGGGGATCAACAATGAGCAGTTCTTC; CDR3aa: CASRQGINNEQFF
abundance: .; d_gene: TRBD2; v_gene: TRBV30; j_gene: TRBJ2-7; CDR3nt: TGTGCCTGGAGTGCTAGCGGGAGTGATCTCTACGAGCAGTACTTC; CDR3aa: CAWSASGSDLYEQYF
abundance: .; d_gene: TRBD1; v_gene: TRBV5-1; j_gene: TRBJ1-4; CDR3nt: TGCGCCAGCAGATTGAATACAGGGGAAGGCGAAAAACTGTTTTTT; CDR3aa: CASRLNTGEGEKLFF
abundance: .; d_gene: .; v_gene: TRBV7-8; j_gene: TRBJ2-7; CDR3nt: TGTGCCAGCAGCTCACTAGGTTACTCCTACGAGCAGTACTTC; CDR3aa: CASSSLGYSYEQYF
abundance: few; d_gene: TRBD1; v_gene: TRBV15; j_gene: TRBJ2-7; CDR3nt: TGTGCCACCGGAAAACGGGACAGGGGAGGGTACGAGCAGTACTTC; CDR3aa: CATGKRDRGGYEQYF